The 23 T cell receptor beta chains reported below all come from one sample, sequenced in a study of T cell responses to AZD1222 COVID-19 vaccine. The protocol was immunoSEQ multiplex PCR, while the TCRdb copy is restricted to in-frame clones and leaves out a portion. The top ten hold roughly 7.6% of the sample, which has about 110,000 clones, roughly 90% seen once. This specimen consisted of peripheral blood, obtained on day 0 of AZD1222 vaccination. The receptors originated from an adult in good health.

The rearrangement links TRBV28 to TRBJ2-7, with D unresolved. Germline CDR1 is MDHEN and CDR2 is SYDVKM. CDR3 length: 12 residues. The V and J ends lost 1 base and 0 bases respectively, with 1 base between them. The CDR3 reads CASSLSSYEQYF. CDR3 in DNA: TGTGCCAGCAGTTTATCCTCCTACGAGCAGTACTTC.

The chain couples TRBV6-5 to TRBJ2-5; a possible D gene is TRBD1 (6 bases). The V end was cut by 5 bases, the J end by 7 bases, with 17 bases between. This CDR3 has 14 amino acids. From germline, CDR1 is MNHEY and CDR2 SVGAGI. DNA for the CDR3: TGTGCCAGCAGTCCCCGGACAGTCCGGGCGACCCAGTACTTC. It is translated as CASSPRTVRATQYF.

This sequence joins TRBV5-1 and TRBJ1-1; D gene uncertain. Germline loops: CDR1 SGHRS, CDR2 YFSETQ. This CDR3 contains 13 residues. V dropped 0 bases and J dropped 1 base, with 4 bases sitting between them. In DNA, the CDR3 is TGCGCCAGCAGCTTGGTTACGAACACTGAAGCTTTCTTT. The encoded protein is CASSLVTNTEAFF.

The chain joins TRBV19 to TRBJ1-5; the D gene is possibly TRBD1 (5 bases). V shed 3 bases and J shed 0 bases, with 9 bases lying between them. Germline loops: CDR1 LNHDA, CDR2 SQIVND (reference sequence). This CDR3 comprises 15 residues. CDR3 nucleotides: TGTGCCAGTAGTATGCAGGGCGTTAGCAATCAGCCCCAGCATTTT. Its protein product is CASSMQGVSNQPQHF.

The chain joins TRBV5-4 to TRBJ2-2; 9 bases are a match to TRBD1. There are 15 residues in the CDR3. After removal of 2 bases from V and 6 bases from J, the junction contained 5 bases not matched to a gene. CDR1 and CDR2 from the germline V gene are SGHNT and YYREEE (reference sequence). The DNA for the CDR3 is TGTGCCAGCAGCTTAGGGGACAGGGTCGCCGGGGAGCTGTTTTTT. Translation gives CASSLGDRVAGELFF. The entire variable domain, with the rest obtained from reference TRBV5-4 and TRBJ2-2, is as follows: ETGVTQSPTHLIKTRGQQVTLRCSSQSGHNTVSWYQQALGQGPQFIFQYYREEENGRGNFPPRFSGLQFPNYSSELNVNALELDDSALYLCASSLGDRVAGELFFGEGSRLTVL.

This chain uses TRBV19 with TRBJ1-2; D unresolved. V shed 3 bases and J shed 8 bases, with 13 bases lying between them. Germline V CDR1 and CDR2: LNHDA, SQIVND (reference sequence). This CDR3 comprises 13 residues. CDR3 loop: CASSIERSRGYTF. In DNA, the CDR3 is TGTGCCAGTAGTATTGAGAGGTCGCGGGGCTACACCTTC.

The chain joins TRBV4-1 to TRBJ1-5; D call uncertain. This CDR3 region has 14 residues. Germline CDR1 MGHRA, CDR2 YSYEKL. Trimming pared 1 base from V and 2 bases from J, leaving 6 bases between. As DNA, the CDR3 is TGCGCCAGCAGCCAAGTAGGTCGCAATCAGCCCCAGCATTTT. This sequence encodes CASSQVGRNQPQHF.

V and J are TRBV3-1 (or the pseudogene TRBV3-2) and TRBJ1-6; a weak D match, TRBD1 (5 bases). The V end lost 4 bases, the J end lost 0 bases, and 25 bases lay between the germline ends. Germline CDR1 reads LGHDT; CDR2 reads YNNKEL (reference sequence). This CDR3 spans 21 amino acids. DNA of the CDR3: TGTGCCAGCAGCCTCTTCTCAAGGCGAGGGGCAATGAGCTCCTATAATTCACCCCTCCACTTT. It is translated as CASSLFSRRGAMSSYNSPLHF.

In this sample, this clone turned up once. This chain links TRBV5-4 with TRBJ2-1, with 12 bases fitting TRBD2. Germline CDR1 reads SGHNT; CDR2 reads YYREEE (reference sequence). Trimming took 6 bases from V and 8 from J; bases not matched to a gene: 9. This CDR3 is built from 15 residues. The CDR3 is CASTERTSGADEQFF. In DNA form, the CDR3 reads TGTGCCAGCACCGAACGGACTAGCGGGGCCGATGAGCAGTTCTTC.

This clone was recorded a few times. This specimen includes other DNA sequences encoding the same CDR3. V usage is TRBV10-2 and J usage is TRBJ2-7, with D perhaps matching TRBD1 (5 bases). The CDR3 is made up of 14 amino acids. Trimming shortened V by 3 bases and J by 4 bases, and 13 bases separated the two germline ends. CDR1 and CDR2 from the germline V gene are WSHSY and SAAADI. CDR3 sequence: CASSDSGQGYEQYF. Written as DNA, the CDR3 is TGCGCCAGCAGTGATTCCGGGCAGGGTTACGAGCAGTACTTC.

The CDR3 is CASSLDKQSGSAYGYTF. CDR3 DNA: TGTGCCAGCAGCTTAGATAAACAATCAGGAAGTGCCTATGGCTACACCTTC. The rearrangement uses TRBV11-2 and TRBJ1-2; D gene ambiguous. Trimming cost V 0 bases and J 4 bases, with 18 bases left between them. The CDR3 totals 17 residues. Germline lookup yields CDR1 SGHAT and CDR2 FQNNGV.

The chain carries TRBV12-3 or TRBV12-4 and TRBJ1-1, with D tentatively TRBD1 (5 bases). The V and J ends lost 7 bases and 6 bases respectively, with 9 bases between them. This CDR3 comprises 11 residues. CDR3 nucleotides: TGTGCCAGCATTATAGGGGCTGAAGCTTTCTTT. This sequence encodes CASIIGAEAFF.

A single count supports this clone. The chain recombines TRBV5-1 with TRBJ2-4; 7 bases agree with TRBD2. The ends lost 0 bases at V and 1 base at J; junction bases unmatched: 1. The CDR3 has 15 amino acids. The germline V gene encodes CDR1 SGHRS and CDR2 YFSETQ. As DNA, the CDR3 is TGCGCCAGCAGCTTGGATAGCGGGGCCAAAAACATTCAGTACTTC. Translating it yields CASSLDSGAKNIQYF.

The CDR3 DNA follows: TGTGCCAGCAGCAAAAGCGGTAGCGGGGGCGTGGCGCAGTATTTT. It specifies CASSKSGSGGVAQYF. The rearrangement links TRBV7-9 to TRBJ2-3; 9 positions match TRBD2. V shed 5 bases, J shed 10 bases, and the junction held 13 bases outside the gene matches. Looked up from germline, CDR1 is SEHNR and CDR2 is FQNEAQ (reference sequence). This CDR3 spans 15 amino acids.

The chain recombines TRBV3-1 (or the pseudogene TRBV3-2) with TRBJ1-2; D possibly corresponds to TRBD1 (6 bases). The V gene lost 4 bases and the J gene lost 8 bases, with 11 bases spanning the gap. This CDR3 has 12 residues. Germline-derived CDR1 and CDR2 are LGHDT and YNNKEL (reference sequence). This chain's CDR3 is CASSPPGEGYTF. The CDR3 region has the DNA TGTGCCAGCAGCCCTCCAGGGGAAGGCTACACCTTC.

This rearrangement joins TRBV6-5 to TRBJ2-5, with D tentatively TRBD1 or TRBD2 (5 bases each). V shed 5 bases and J shed 5 bases, with 12 bases lying between them. This CDR3 is built from 13 residues. CDR1 and CDR2 (germline): MNHEY, SVGAGI. The CDR3 DNA follows: TGTGCCAGCAGTAGGGACCATGGGGAGACCCAGTACTTC. Protein: CASSRDHGETQYF.

V gene TRBV5-1 combines with J gene TRBJ2-7; unclear D gene. The CDR3 is 12 amino acids. Looked up from germline, CDR1 is SGHRS and CDR2 is YFSETQ. Trimming stripped 1 base from V and 6 bases from J, with 8 bases between. This chain's CDR3 is CASSLSGSEQYF. CDR3 DNA sequence: TGCGCCAGCAGCTTGTCCGGGTCCGAGCAGTACTTC.

For this clone: The junction does not match germline at one end; this may be a read error. V and J are TRBV2 and TRBJ1-4; unclear D gene. Germline V CDR1 and CDR2: SNHLY, FYNNEI. This CDR3 has 11 residues. As DNA, the CDR3 is TGTGCCAGCCGGGGTTATGAAAAACTGGTTTTT. Translated, it gives CASRGYEKLVF.

This chain connects TRBV11-2 to TRBJ2-2; D ambiguous. Trimming removed 0 bases at V and 7 bases at J, with 6 bases between. This CDR3 is built from 13 residues. Looked up from germline, CDR1 is SGHAT and CDR2 is FQNNGV. CDR3 region: CASSLEVGGELFF. Written as DNA, the CDR3 is TGTGCCAGCAGCTTAGAGGTGGGCGGGGAGCTGTTTTTT.

The chain has TRBV9 and TRBJ1-2; D remains ambiguous. This CDR3 contains 12 residues. V gave up 3 bases and J gave up 4 bases, with 7 bases separating them. Germline V gives CDR1 SGDLS, CDR2 YYNGEE. The DNA for the CDR3 is TGTGCCAGCAGCGCTTTGGGCTATGGCTACACCTTC. Translating gives CASSALGYGYTF.

The genes are TRBV5-1 and TRBJ2-7; no firm D call. The length of the CDR3 is 13 residues. Per the germline V gene, CDR1 is SGHRS and CDR2 is YFSETQ. Trimming took 0 bases from V and 3 from J, leaving 7 bases between them. CDR3 loop: CASSLDFFYEQYF. In nucleotides, the CDR3 is TGCGCCAGCAGCTTGGACTTTTTCTACGAGCAGTACTTC.

V usage is TRBV3-1 (or the pseudogene TRBV3-2) and J usage is TRBJ2-5; unclear D gene. The CDR3 loop spans 13 amino acids. Trimming shortened V by 4 bases and J by 3 bases, and 9 bases separated the two germline ends. Looked up from germline, CDR1 is LGHDT and CDR2 is YNNKEL (reference sequence). CDR3 sequence (DNA): TGTGCCAGCAGCCCCTTTAGAAAAGAGACCCAGTACTTC. Its translation: CASSPFRKETQYF.

The J gene is TRBJ2-1, the V gene TRBV7-9, with unresolved D. Trimming left V 5 bases short and J 7 bases short, with 6 bases between. The CDR3 has 11 amino acids. The germline V gene has CDR1 SEHNR and CDR2 FQNEAQ (reference sequence). CDR3 residues: CASSLKNEQFF. CDR3 nucleotides: TGTGCCAGCAGCCTTAAAAATGAGCAGTTCTTC.